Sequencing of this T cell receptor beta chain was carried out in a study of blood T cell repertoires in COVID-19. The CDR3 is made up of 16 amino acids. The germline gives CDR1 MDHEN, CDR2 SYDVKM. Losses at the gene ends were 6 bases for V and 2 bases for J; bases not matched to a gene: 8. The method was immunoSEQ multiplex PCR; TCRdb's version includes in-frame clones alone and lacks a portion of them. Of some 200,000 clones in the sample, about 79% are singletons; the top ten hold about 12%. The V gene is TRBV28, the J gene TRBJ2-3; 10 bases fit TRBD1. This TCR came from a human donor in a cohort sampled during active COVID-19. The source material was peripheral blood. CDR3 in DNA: TGTGCCAGCAGACCGACAGGGGGCTTGTCCACAGATACGCAGTATTTT. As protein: CASRPTGGLSTDTQYF.